Each of the 30 T cell receptor beta chains below was sequenced from the same sample in a study of cytomegalovirus exposure and HLA in healthy donors. The PCR employed 60 Vbeta primers together with 13 Jbeta primers. Sequencing was performed with immunoSEQ multiplex PCR; in TCRdb, only in-frame clones are kept and a portion is missing. The sample carries 150,000 to 200,000 clones, 80% to 85% recorded once. Sequencing was carried out using PBMCs. The receptors here all came from a boy between 10 and 17 years old in good health and CMV-seronegative.

The chain is built from TRBV7-9 and TRBJ2-3; the match to TRBD2 covers 11 bases. The V gene's germline CDR1 is SEHNR and CDR2 FQNEAQ (reference sequence). The CDR3 length is 17 residues. V dropped 5 bases and J dropped 2; count of bases not matched to a gene: 9. Here the CDR3 reads CASSLPVGLADTDTQYF. The DNA of the CDR3 is TGTGCCAGCAGCCTCCCTGTGGGACTAGCGGACACAGATACGCAGTATTTT. Full variable domain (outside the CDR3, taken from reference TRBV7-9 and TRBJ2-3): DTGVSQNPRHKITKRGQNVTFRCDPISEHNRLYWYRQTLGQGPEFLTYFQNEAQLEKSRLLSDRFSAERPKGSFSTLEIQRTEQGDSAMYLCASSLPVGLADTDTQYFGPGTRLTVL.

The chain has TRBV30 and TRBJ2-1; the match to TRBD2 covers 8 bases. Germline CDR1 GTSNPN, CDR2 SVGIG (reference sequence). Trimming took 4 bases from V and 4 from J; bases not matched to a gene: 3. This CDR3 contains 13 residues. The CDR3 DNA is TGTGCCTGGACACTAGCGGAATACAATGAGCAGTTCTTC. It is translated as CAWTLAEYNEQFF.

The chain employs TRBV9 and TRBJ2-3, with TRBD1 identical over 8 bases. J lost 3 bases, V lost 4 bases, and 13 bases had no gene match. The CDR3 is 17 amino acids. Germline V CDR1 and CDR2: SGDLS, YYNGEE. Here the CDR3 reads CASSLNSQGAGTDTQYF. CDR3 coding DNA: TGTGCCAGCAGCTTAAATTCGCAGGGGGCTGGAACAGATACGCAGTATTTT.

The CDR3 DNA sequence: TGTGCCAGCAGTGCGGGGGGGGGATACGAGCAGTACTTC. As protein: CASSAGGGYEQYF. The chain combines TRBV27 with TRBJ2-7, with 9 bases aligning to TRBD2. Germline values: CDR1 MNHEY, CDR2 SMNVEV (reference sequence). V lost 5 bases to trimming and J lost 4 bases; unmatched junction nucleotides: 3. CDR3 length: 13 amino acids.

This clone was recorded a few times. The chain couples TRBV18 to TRBJ2-4; D is perhaps TRBD2 (6 bases). CDR1 KGHSH and CDR2 LQKENI come from the germline V gene. The CDR3 contains 16 residues. The V end lost 0 bases, the J end lost 0 bases, and 9 bases lay between the germline ends. The chain's CDR3 is CASSPPWGVAKNIQYF. Here the CDR3 DNA reads TGTGCCAGCTCACCACCCTGGGGGGTAGCCAAAAACATTCAGTACTTC.

The chain carries TRBV30 and TRBJ2-3; TRBD2 aligns across 8 bases. Trimming at V came to 5 bases and at J to 1 base, leaving 8 bases not matched to a gene. This CDR3 has 15 residues. Germline V gene sequence: CDR1 GTSNPN, CDR2 SVGIG (reference sequence). The CDR3 DNA is TGTGCCTGGGGGGGCTTGCGGGAGGGCACAGATACGCAGTATTTT. Translation gives CAWGGLREGTDTQYF.

A single count supports this clone. The chain joins TRBV30 to TRBJ1-2; 9 nucleotides match TRBD1. This CDR3 region has 15 residues. V gave up 1 base and J gave up 7 bases; unmatched junction bases: 10. Germline CDR1 reads GTSNPN; CDR2 reads SVGIG (reference sequence). CDR3 DNA: TGTGCCTGGAGTGCGGACAGGGGACCAGGGGGTGGCTACACCTTC. Translating gives CAWSADRGPGGGYTF.

J is TRBJ2-3 and V is TRBV11-2; TRBD1 is a possible D gene (6 bases). The CDR3 length is 14 residues. V was pared by 4 bases and J by 3 bases, with 11 bases between. Germline-derived CDR1 and CDR2 are SGHAT and FQNNGV. In DNA form, the CDR3 reads TGTGCCAGCAGCTCGGCTAGGGGGACAGATACGCAGTATTTT. Protein sequence: CASSSARGTDTQYF. The full variable domain, its missing parts supplied by reference TRBV11-2 and TRBJ2-3, is EAGVAQSPRYKIIEKRQSVAFWCNPISGHATLYWYQQILGQGPKLLIQFQNNGVVDDSQLPKDRFSAERLKGVDSTLKIQPAKLEDSAVYLCASSSARGTDTQYFGPGTRLTVL.

This chain joins TRBV27 and TRBJ2-3; the D gene is possibly TRBD1 (6 bases). The ends were cut back, 7 bases at V and 3 bases at J, with 14 bases in the middle. Germline CDR1 and CDR2: MNHEY and SMNVEV (reference sequence). The CDR3 runs 14 residues. CDR3 coding DNA: TGTGCCAGCACCCGAGGGGGACGGACAGATACGCAGTATTTT. Amino acids: CASTRGGRTDTQYF.

This chain uses TRBV7-9 with TRBJ2-1, with a possible D match to TRBD1 (5 bases). The V end lost 3 bases, the J end lost 3 bases, and 12 bases lay between the germline ends. Germline V gene sequence: CDR1 SEHNR, CDR2 FQNEAQ (reference sequence). CDR3 length: 15 amino acids. CDR3 region: CASSFQGWGYNEQFF. The CDR3 nucleotides read TGTGCCAGCAGCTTTCAGGGTTGGGGCTACAATGAGCAGTTCTTC.

V gene TRBV15 combines with J gene TRBJ1-1; 7 positions match TRBD1. CDR1 LNHNV and CDR2 YYDKDF come from the germline V gene (reference sequence). The V gene end was trimmed by 1 base and the J gene end by 0 bases; junction bases not matched to a gene: 5. This CDR3 contains 16 residues. The CDR3 region has the DNA TGTGCCACCAGCAGAGGTCTCAGGGGGGTGAACACTGAAGCTTTCTTT. Encoded protein: CATSRGLRGVNTEAFF.

This clone was observed once. The chain couples TRBV30 to TRBJ1-1, with D perhaps TRBD1 (6 bases). This CDR3 is built from 13 residues. V was clipped by 2 bases and J by 4 bases, with 11 bases between them. Germline V CDR1 and CDR2: GTSNPN, SVGIG (reference sequence). CDR3 DNA: TGTGCCTGGAGTTACAGGGACATCACTGAAGCTTTCTTT. Protein product: CAWSYRDITEAFF.

V is TRBV27 and J is TRBJ2-2; possible D gene TRBD1, 6 bases. Germline V gene sequence: CDR1 MNHEY, CDR2 SMNVEV (reference sequence). CDR3 size: 13 residues. The V gene lost 6 bases and the J gene lost 7 bases, with 12 bases spanning the gap. CDR3 loop: CASRTGSGGELFF. The CDR3 nucleotides read TGTGCCAGCAGAACAGGGTCGGGCGGGGAGCTGTTTTTT.

The J gene is TRBJ1-5, the V gene TRBV30; 8 bases are a match to TRBD1. The CDR3 covers 13 residues. The germline V gene has CDR1 GTSNPN and CDR2 SVGIG (reference sequence). The J segment lost 7 bases and the V segment lost 2 bases, leaving 4 bases of the junction unmatched. CDR3 residues: CAWSSQGAQPQHF. CDR3 nucleotide sequence: TGTGCCTGGAGTTCTCAGGGGGCCCAGCCCCAGCATTTT.

CDR3 protein: CASSPPGLFNEQFF. The CDR3 nucleotides read TGTGCCAGCAGCCCCCCTGGGCTCTTCAATGAGCAGTTCTTC. The V and J genes are TRBV7-9 and TRBJ2-1, with D unclear. The germline V and J ends were trimmed by 5 bases and 6 bases, with 14 bases remaining between them. The germline gives CDR1 SEHNR, CDR2 FQNEAQ (reference sequence). The CDR3 runs to 14 residues.

The chain combines TRBV28 with TRBJ2-7, with D hard to call. Deletions cut 3 bases from V and 0 bases from J, with 12 bases between. Germline values: CDR1 MDHEN, CDR2 SYDVKM. The CDR3 sequence is 15 residues long. The chain's CDR3 is CASSLRPRNSYEQYF. CDR3 sequence (DNA): TGTGCCAGCAGTTTGCGGCCCCGGAACTCCTACGAGCAGTACTTC.

The gene calls are TRBV9 and TRBJ2-7; D remains unclear. Germline CDR1 reads SGDLS; CDR2 reads YYNGEE. This CDR3 region has 15 residues. V was pared by 4 bases and J by 3 bases, with 17 bases between. The chain's CDR3 is CASSFESGGYYEQYF. Here the CDR3 DNA reads TGTGCCAGCAGCTTTGAATCTGGCGGATACTACGAGCAGTACTTC. The variable domain in full, with the rest retrieved from reference TRBV9 and TRBJ2-7, is DSGVTQTPKHLITATGQRVTLRCSPRSGDLSVYWYQQSLDQGLQFLIQYYNGEERAKGNILERFSAQQFPDLHSELNLSSLELGDSALYFCASSFESGGYYEQYFGPGTRLTVT.

The chain uses TRBV6-5 and TRBJ1-4, with D unclear. Germline V gene sequence: CDR1 MNHEY, CDR2 SVGAGI. V shed 8 bases and J shed 10 bases, with 11 bases lying between them. The CDR3 extends over 11 amino acids. This CDR3 reads CASRYRGKLFF. The DNA of the CDR3 is TGTGCCAGCCGGTACCGAGGAAAACTGTTTTTT.

The chain links TRBV7-9 to TRBJ2-7, with 9 bases aligning to TRBD1. CDR1 SEHNR and CDR2 FQNEAQ come from the germline V gene (reference sequence). V was clipped by 1 base and J by 2 bases; unmatched bases: 15. This CDR3 is 19 amino acids long. CDR3 protein: CASSLGRGQGSPWPYEQYF. The CDR3 DNA sequence: TGTGCCAGCAGCTTAGGTCGGGGACAGGGTTCCCCCTGGCCCTACGAGCAGTACTTC.

This rearrangement joins TRBV6-5 to TRBJ1-1; a possible D gene is TRBD1 (6 bases). The germline V gene has CDR1 MNHEY and CDR2 SVGAGI. Trimming removed 0 bases at V and 7 bases at J, with 15 bases between. The CDR3 extends over 15 amino acids. In DNA form, the CDR3 reads TGTGCCAGCAGTTACTCTCCCGGACAGTCCCTTGAAGCTTTCTTT. Its translation is CASSYSPGQSLEAFF.

This chain links TRBV7-6 with TRBJ2-1, with TRBD1 identical over 11 bases. This CDR3 contains 16 residues. The V gene end was trimmed by 1 base and the J gene end by 7 bases; junction bases not matched to a gene: 6. Looked up from germline, CDR1 is SGHVS and CDR2 is FNYEAQ. CDR3: CASSLVGTGGRNEQFF. Here the CDR3 DNA reads TGTGCCAGCAGCTTAGTGGGGACAGGGGGAAGGAATGAGCAGTTCTTC.

This clone was detected a few times. Distinct nucleotide sequences in the sample also encode this CDR3. CDR3 sequence reads: CASSFGGSGTEAFF. CDR3 DNA: TGCGCCAGCAGCTTTGGAGGGTCTGGTACTGAAGCTTTCTTT. The chain links TRBV5-1 to TRBJ1-1, with D unclear. The germline CDR1 and CDR2 sequences are SGHRS and YFSETQ. Trimming removed 2 bases at V and 5 bases at J, with 13 bases between. CDR3 length equals 14 residues. Drawing the rest from reference TRBV5-1 and TRBJ1-1, the complete variable domain is KAGVTQTPRYLIKTRGQQVTLSCSPISGHRSVSWYQQTPGQGLQFLFEYFSETQRNKGNFPGRFSGRQFSNSRSEMNVSTLELGDSALYLCASSFGGSGTEAFFGQGTRLTVV.

The chain recombines TRBV6-4 with TRBJ2-3; the D is unclear. Germline lookup yields CDR1 MRHNA and CDR2 SNTAGT. The CDR3 has 13 residues. V lost 2 bases to trimming and J lost 2 bases, with 5 bases between them. The CDR3 nucleotides read TGTGCCAGCAGTGACGAGTACACAGATACGCAGTATTTT. Its protein is CASSDEYTDTQYF.

V is TRBV27 and J is TRBJ1-5, with TRBD1 matching over 7 bases. Germline loops: CDR1 MNHEY, CDR2 SMNVEV (reference sequence). CDR3 length: 15 residues. Losses at the gene ends were 4 bases for V and 0 bases for J; bases not matched to a gene: 3. The CDR3 loop reads CASSSDRYSNQPQHF. CDR3 coding DNA: TGTGCCAGCAGTTCGGACAGGTATAGCAATCAGCCCCAGCATTTT.

This chain connects TRBV30 to TRBJ1-2, with 7 bases fitting TRBD1. V lost 8 bases to trimming and J lost 2 bases; unmatched junction nucleotides: 5. The germline gives CDR1 GTSNPN, CDR2 SVGIG (reference sequence). The CDR3 is made up of 12 amino acids. CDR3 in DNA: TGTGCCGGACTGGGACAGAACTATGGCTACACCTTC. The encoded protein is CAGLGQNYGYTF.

The genes are TRBV11-2 and TRBJ2-1, with D unclear. V was trimmed by 3 bases and J by 4 bases, leaving 7 bases between them. This CDR3 is 13 amino acids long. Germline V gene lookup returns CDR1 SGHAT and CDR2 FQNNGV. In DNA, the CDR3 is TGTGCCAGCAGCTTGCCAGTATACAATGAGCAGTTCTTC. This encodes CASSLPVYNEQFF.

CDR3: CASSFPKDRITSGNTIYF. CDR3 DNA: TGTGCCAGCAGCTTCCCAAAGGACAGGATAACCTCTGGAAACACCATATATTTT. This chain connects TRBV21-1 to TRBJ1-3; the table's D call of TRBD1 was not tested on the DNA. TRBV21-1 is a recognized pseudogene. This CDR3 spans 18 amino acids.

The V call is TRBV4-2, the J call TRBJ2-3, with 8 bases identical to TRBD2. In germline, CDR1 is LGHNA, CDR2 YNFKEQ. This CDR3 region has 16 residues. Trimming took 1 base from V and 6 from J; bases not matched to a gene: 9. CDR3 in DNA: TGTGCCAGCAGCCAAGTCGGGGGACTAGGAAGGGATACGCAGTATTTT. This translates into CASSQVGGLGRDTQYF.

The J gene is TRBJ2-1, the V gene TRBV4-1; 9 nucleotides agree with TRBD2. In germline, CDR1 is MGHRA, CDR2 YSYEKL. Trimming removed 3 bases from V and 4 bases from J; junction bases left unmatched: 7. This CDR3 has 16 residues. CDR3 DNA: TGCGCCAGCAGCCACCCCGGGACTAGCCGTTACAATGAGCAGTTCTTC. Protein sequence: CASSHPGTSRYNEQFF.

The gene calls are TRBV5-8 and TRBJ1-1, with D perhaps TRBD1 (5 bases). Germline-derived CDR1 and CDR2 are SGHTS and YDEGEE. The CDR3 spans 14 residues. The V end was cut by 4 bases, the J end by 1 base, with 11 bases between. CDR3 coding DNA: TGTGCCAGCAGCGGGGGGACGGAGAACACTGAAGCTTTCTTT. Translated, it gives CASSGGTENTEAFF.